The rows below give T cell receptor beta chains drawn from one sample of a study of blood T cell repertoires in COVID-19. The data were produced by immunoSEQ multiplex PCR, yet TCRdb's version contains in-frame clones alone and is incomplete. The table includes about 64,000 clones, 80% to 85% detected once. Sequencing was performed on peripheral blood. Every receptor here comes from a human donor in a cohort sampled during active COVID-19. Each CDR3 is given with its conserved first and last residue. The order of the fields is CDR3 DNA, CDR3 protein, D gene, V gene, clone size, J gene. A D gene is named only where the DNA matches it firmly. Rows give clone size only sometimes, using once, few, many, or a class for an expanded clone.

CDR3 DNA: TGCGCCAGCAGCTTGGTGGGGACAAATTATGGCTACACCTTC
CDR3 protein: CASSLVGTNYGYTF
D gene: NA
V gene: TRBV5-1
clone size: NA
J gene: TRBJ1-2

CDR3 DNA: TGTGCCAGCAGCATGGGGGGAACCAAGGCCAACAATGAGCAGTTCTTC
CDR3 protein: CASSMGGTKANNEQFF
D gene: NA
V gene: TRBV6-6
clone size: NA
J gene: TRBJ2-1

CDR3 DNA: TGTGCCAGCAGCGTCGGAGACACCGGGGAGCTGTTTTTT
CDR3 protein: CASSVGDTGELFF
D gene: NA
V gene: TRBV11-3
clone size: NA
J gene: TRBJ2-2

CDR3 DNA: TGTGCCAGCAGCCCGTGGACAGGACGGGGCACCGGGGAGCTGTTTTTT
CDR3 protein: CASSPWTGRGTGELFF
D gene: TRBD1
V gene: TRBV3-1/TRBV3-2
clone size: NA
J gene: TRBJ2-2

CDR3 DNA: TGTGCCAGCAGCCCCGGACAGCAAGAGACCCAGTACTTC
CDR3 protein: CASSPGQQETQYF
D gene: NA
V gene: TRBV3-1/TRBV3-2
clone size: NA
J gene: TRBJ2-5

CDR3 DNA: TGTGCCAGCAGTTCCTCAGGGATTGGCTACACCTTC
CDR3 protein: CASSSSGIGYTF
D gene: NA
V gene: TRBV28
clone size: NA
J gene: TRBJ1-2

CDR3 DNA: TGTGCCAGCAGCCGCGTCGGGGTGACAGGGGACAGGAGGGTGACCCAGTACTTC
CDR3 protein: CASSRVGVTGDRRVTQYF
D gene: TRBD1
V gene: TRBV4-2
clone size: NA
J gene: TRBJ2-5

CDR3 DNA: TGTGCCAGTTGTCAGGTTCGCGAAAAACTGTTTTTT
CDR3 protein: CASCQVREKLFF
D gene: NA
V gene: TRBV19
clone size: NA
J gene: TRBJ1-4

CDR3 DNA: TGTGCCAGCAGCTCGTCGGCTAGCGGGGATTACGAGCAGTACTTC
CDR3 protein: CASSSSASGDYEQYF
D gene: TRBD2
V gene: TRBV7-6
clone size: NA
J gene: TRBJ2-7

CDR3 DNA: TGTGCCAGCAGTCCTCTAGCGGGTCGGAATGAGCAGTTCTTC
CDR3 protein: CASSPLAGRNEQFF
D gene: TRBD2
V gene: TRBV6-5
clone size: NA
J gene: TRBJ2-1

CDR3 DNA: TGTGCCAGAACTAAGACAGGGGCACCCTATGGCTACACCTTC
CDR3 protein: CARTKTGAPYGYTF
D gene: TRBD1
V gene: TRBV2
clone size: NA
J gene: TRBJ1-2

CDR3 DNA: TGTGCCAGCAGTCGACAGGGTTCCGGTAATTCACCCCTCCACTTT
CDR3 protein: CASSRQGSGNSPLHF
D gene: TRBD1
V gene: TRBV6-5
clone size: once
J gene: TRBJ1-6

CDR3 DNA: TGTGCCAGCAGCAAAGCGTACAGGGGGGGTCATGAGCAGTTCTTC
CDR3 protein: CASSKAYRGGHEQFF
D gene: NA
V gene: TRBV7-2
clone size: NA
J gene: TRBJ2-1

CDR3 DNA: TGCGCCAGCAGCGGCTACAGGGTAAACACCGGGGAGCTGTTTTTT
CDR3 protein: CASSGYRVNTGELFF
D gene: NA
V gene: TRBV5-1
clone size: NA
J gene: TRBJ2-2

CDR3 DNA: TGTGCCAGCAGACCCGGGGGGTCTGGAAACACCATATATTTT
CDR3 protein: CASRPGGSGNTIYF
D gene: NA
V gene: TRBV3-1/TRBV3-2
clone size: NA
J gene: TRBJ1-3

CDR3 DNA: TGTGCCAGCAGCGTAGAAACAGGTTTTTCCCACTCTGGAAACACCATATATTTT
CDR3 protein: CASSVETGFSHSGNTIYF
D gene: NA
V gene: TRBV9
clone size: NA
J gene: TRBJ1-3

CDR3 DNA: TGTGCCATCAGTGAGCACGGGACTAGCGGCTACAATGAGCAGTTCTTC
CDR3 protein: CAISEHGTSGYNEQFF
D gene: TRBD2
V gene: TRBV10-3
clone size: NA
J gene: TRBJ2-1

CDR3 DNA: TGTGCCAGCAGCTTAGACAGGGCAAGCTACACCTTC
CDR3 protein: CASSLDRASYTF
D gene: NA
V gene: TRBV7-9
clone size: once
J gene: TRBJ1-2

CDR3 DNA: TGTGCCAGCAGTTACTATTCCGGGACAGGGGTCGTCCTGACTTTC
CDR3 protein: CASSYYSGTGVVLTF
D gene: TRBD1
V gene: TRBV6-5
clone size: NA
J gene: TRBJ2-6

CDR3 DNA: TGCGCCAGCAGCCCAAAACCGGGGTACACCGGGGAGCTGTTTTTT
CDR3 protein: CASSPKPGYTGELFF
D gene: NA
V gene: TRBV5-1
clone size: once
J gene: TRBJ2-2

CDR3 DNA: TGTGCCAGCAGTTACTCGTGGACAGCACACTATGGCTACACCTTC
CDR3 protein: CASSYSWTAHYGYTF
D gene: NA
V gene: TRBV6-5
clone size: NA
J gene: TRBJ1-2

CDR3 DNA: TGTGCCAGCAGCCAAAGCGGGACTGACACAGATACGCAGTATTTT
CDR3 protein: CASSQSGTDTDTQYF
D gene: TRBD2
V gene: TRBV7-9
clone size: NA
J gene: TRBJ2-3

CDR3 DNA: TGTGCCAGCAGCGTGGGACACCAGACTAACTATGGCTACACCTTC
CDR3 protein: CASSVGHQTNYGYTF
D gene: NA
V gene: TRBV9
clone size: NA
J gene: TRBJ1-2

CDR3 DNA: TGTGCCACCAAGGGACAGATCTATGGCTACACCTTC
CDR3 protein: CATKGQIYGYTF
D gene: TRBD1
V gene: TRBV6-5
clone size: NA
J gene: TRBJ1-2

CDR3 DNA: TGTGCCAGCAGCCACGTCGCAGGGGTCGGAAACACCATATATTTT
CDR3 protein: CASSHVAGVGNTIYF
D gene: NA
V gene: TRBV3-1/TRBV3-2
clone size: NA
J gene: TRBJ1-3

CDR3 DNA: TGTGCCAGCAGCCGAGAGGTTTCGCCCAACAATGAGCAGTTCTTC
CDR3 protein: CASSREVSPNNEQFF
D gene: NA
V gene: TRBV6-5
clone size: NA
J gene: TRBJ2-1

CDR3 DNA: TGCAGCGTTGAAAGGGGGAACACTGAAGCTTTCTTT
CDR3 protein: CSVERGNTEAFF
D gene: NA
V gene: TRBV29-1
clone size: NA
J gene: TRBJ1-1

CDR3 DNA: TGTGCCAGCAGTCCCCCGGCCCCAGGGTGGTATGGCTACACCTTC
CDR3 protein: CASSPPAPGWYGYTF
D gene: NA
V gene: TRBV28
clone size: NA
J gene: TRBJ1-2

CDR3 DNA: TGTGCCACACTACGAGAATACACCGGGGAGCTGTTTTTT
CDR3 protein: CATLREYTGELFF
D gene: NA
V gene: TRBV6-5
clone size: NA
J gene: TRBJ2-2

CDR3 DNA: TGTGCCAGCAGCTTATCGGTCGGCGGGGAGCACACTATCCAAGAGACCCAGTACTTC
CDR3 protein: CASSLSVGGEHTIQETQYF
D gene: NA
V gene: TRBV7-9
clone size: NA
J gene: TRBJ2-5

CDR3 DNA: TGTGCCAGCAGTGGAGGGGGAGGGGAGACCCAGTACTTC
CDR3 protein: CASSGGGGETQYF
D gene: NA
V gene: TRBV2
clone size: NA
J gene: TRBJ2-5

CDR3 DNA: TGTGCCAGCAGTGATGGCGGGGGCCTTATCACCGGGGAGCTGTTTTTT
CDR3 protein: CASSDGGGLITGELFF
D gene: NA
V gene: TRBV2
clone size: NA
J gene: TRBJ2-2

CDR3 DNA: TGTGCCAGCAGCCGGGGACTAGTAAGCTACAATGAGCAGTTCTTC
CDR3 protein: CASSRGLVSYNEQFF
D gene: TRBD2
V gene: TRBV6-5
clone size: NA
J gene: TRBJ2-1

CDR3 DNA: TGTGCCAGCAACGGGGGAGAGACCCAGTACTTC
CDR3 protein: CASNGGETQYF
D gene: NA
V gene: TRBV2
clone size: NA
J gene: TRBJ2-5

CDR3 DNA: TGCGCCAGCAGTGATGCCAGGGGGCGAGGCTACACCTTC
CDR3 protein: CASSDARGRGYTF
D gene: TRBD1
V gene: TRBV10-2
clone size: NA
J gene: TRBJ1-2

CDR3 DNA: TGTGCCAGCAGTTTCCAGGGGACCGCTCAGCCCCAGCATTTT
CDR3 protein: CASSFQGTAQPQHF
D gene: NA
V gene: TRBV2
clone size: NA
J gene: TRBJ1-5

CDR3 DNA: TGCGCCAGCAGCCAAGACCCTCAGGCCCCGGGGTACGAGCAGTACTTC
CDR3 protein: CASSQDPQAPGYEQYF
D gene: NA
V gene: TRBV4-1
clone size: few
J gene: TRBJ2-7

CDR3 DNA: TGCAGCGTTGCCGGGGGGGCGGTTTACAATGAGCAGTTCTTC
CDR3 protein: CSVAGGAVYNEQFF
D gene: TRBD2
V gene: TRBV29-1
clone size: NA
J gene: TRBJ2-1

CDR3 DNA: TGCGCCAGCCAGCTACAGGAGAACACTGAAGCTTTCTTT
CDR3 protein: CASQLQENTEAFF
D gene: NA
V gene: TRBV5-1
clone size: once
J gene: TRBJ1-1

CDR3 DNA: TGTGCCTGGACGACAGGGAACTACGAGCAGTACTTC
CDR3 protein: CAWTTGNYEQYF
D gene: TRBD1
V gene: TRBV30
clone size: NA
J gene: TRBJ2-7

CDR3 DNA: TGCGCCAGCAGATTGTGGACAGCGAGGGCGAACACTGAAGCTTTCTTT
CDR3 protein: CASRLWTARANTEAFF
D gene: NA
V gene: TRBV10-1
clone size: few
J gene: TRBJ1-1

CDR3 DNA: TGCAGTGCTAGTGGGACAGGGGGCTTGTACGAGCAGTACTTC
CDR3 protein: CSASGTGGLYEQYF
D gene: TRBD1
V gene: TRBV20-1
clone size: NA
J gene: TRBJ2-7

CDR3 DNA: TGTGCCAGCAGCACTGGACAGGGTGAAAAACTGTTTTTT
CDR3 protein: CASSTGQGEKLFF
D gene: TRBD1
V gene: TRBV9
clone size: NA
J gene: TRBJ1-4

CDR3 DNA: TGTGCCAGCAGGAGGGAGAGGGGGCCTCGGGGTTTCTTT
CDR3 protein: CASRRERGPRGFF
D gene: TRBD1
V gene: TRBV2
clone size: NA
J gene: TRBJ1-1

CDR3 DNA: TGTGCCAGTACCCGTCCTGGGTATCAGGTAAACACTGAAGCTTTCTTT
CDR3 protein: CASTRPGYQVNTEAFF
D gene: NA
V gene: TRBV19
clone size: NA
J gene: TRBJ1-1

CDR3 DNA: TGTGCCAGCAGCTTGGCAGGTGGGGGACAGGGTCGTTCACCCCTCCACTTT
CDR3 protein: CASSLAGGGQGRSPLHF
D gene: TRBD1
V gene: TRBV5-5
clone size: NA
J gene: TRBJ1-6